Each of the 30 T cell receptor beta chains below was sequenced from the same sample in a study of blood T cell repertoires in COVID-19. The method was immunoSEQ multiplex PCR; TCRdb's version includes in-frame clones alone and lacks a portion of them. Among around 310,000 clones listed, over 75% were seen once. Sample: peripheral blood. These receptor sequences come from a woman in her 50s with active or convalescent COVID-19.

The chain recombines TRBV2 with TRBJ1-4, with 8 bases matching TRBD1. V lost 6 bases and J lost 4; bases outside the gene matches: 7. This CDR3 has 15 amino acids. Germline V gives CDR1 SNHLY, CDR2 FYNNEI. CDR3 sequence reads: CASRASQGVNEKLFF. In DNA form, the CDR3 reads TGTGCCAGCAGAGCGTCACAGGGGGTTAATGAAAAACTGTTTTTT.

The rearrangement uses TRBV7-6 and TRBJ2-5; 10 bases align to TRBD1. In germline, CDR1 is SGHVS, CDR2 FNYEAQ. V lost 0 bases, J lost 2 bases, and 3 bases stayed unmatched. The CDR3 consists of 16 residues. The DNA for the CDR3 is TGTGCCAGCAGCTTAGCCGGGACAGGGGTGCAAGAGACCCAGTACTTC. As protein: CASSLAGTGVQETQYF.

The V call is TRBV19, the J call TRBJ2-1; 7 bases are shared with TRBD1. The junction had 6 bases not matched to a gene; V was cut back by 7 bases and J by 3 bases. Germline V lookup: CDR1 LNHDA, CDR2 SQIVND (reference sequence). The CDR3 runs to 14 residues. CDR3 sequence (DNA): TGTGCCAGTACCAAGGGGACAGTCTACAATGAGCAGTTCTTC. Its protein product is CASTKGTVYNEQFF.

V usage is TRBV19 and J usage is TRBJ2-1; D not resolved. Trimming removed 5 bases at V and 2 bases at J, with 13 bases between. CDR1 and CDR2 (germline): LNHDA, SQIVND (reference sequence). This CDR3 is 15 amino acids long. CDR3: CASSSFNTPYNEQFF. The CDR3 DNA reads TGTGCCAGTAGTTCCTTTAACACCCCCTACAATGAGCAGTTCTTC.

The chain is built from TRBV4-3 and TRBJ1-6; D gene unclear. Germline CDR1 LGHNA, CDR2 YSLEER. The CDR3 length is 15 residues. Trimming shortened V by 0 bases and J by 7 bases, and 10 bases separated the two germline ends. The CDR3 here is CASSQDRNGNSPLHF. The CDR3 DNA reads TGCGCCAGCAGCCAAGATCGCAACGGGAATTCACCCCTCCACTTT.

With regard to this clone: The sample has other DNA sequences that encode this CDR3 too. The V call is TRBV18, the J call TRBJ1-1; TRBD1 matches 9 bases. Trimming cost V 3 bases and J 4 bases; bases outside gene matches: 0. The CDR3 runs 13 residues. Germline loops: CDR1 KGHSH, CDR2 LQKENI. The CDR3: CASSPTGGTEAFF. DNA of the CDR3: TGTGCCAGCTCACCGACAGGGGGCACTGAAGCTTTCTTT.

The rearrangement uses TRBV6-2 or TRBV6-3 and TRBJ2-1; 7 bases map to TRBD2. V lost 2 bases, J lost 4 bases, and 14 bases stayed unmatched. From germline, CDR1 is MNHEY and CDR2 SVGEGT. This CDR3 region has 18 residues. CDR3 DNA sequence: TGTGCCAGCAGTTACAGTCCCGGACTAAGCGGGACTTACAATGAGCAGTTCTTC. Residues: CASSYSPGLSGTYNEQFF.

Here the CDR3 DNA reads TGTGCCAGCAGCATTTCGGGACTTTGGGATGGCTACACCTTC. This gives the protein CASSISGLWDGYTF. V gene TRBV7-9 combines with J gene TRBJ1-2; the D gene is possibly TRBD1 (5 bases). V was shortened by 5 bases and J by 6 bases, with 16 bases between the two germline ends. The germline gives CDR1 SEHNR, CDR2 FQNEAQ (reference sequence). The CDR3 is 14 amino acids.

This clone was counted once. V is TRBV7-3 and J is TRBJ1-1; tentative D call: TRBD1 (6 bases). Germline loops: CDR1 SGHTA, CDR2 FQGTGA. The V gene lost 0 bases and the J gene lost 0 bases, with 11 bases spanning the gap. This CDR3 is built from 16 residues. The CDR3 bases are TGTGCCAGCAGCTTAACATTTAGGGGGTTGAACACTGAAGCTTTCTTT. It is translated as CASSLTFRGLNTEAFF. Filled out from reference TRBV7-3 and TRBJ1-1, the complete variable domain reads GAGVSQTPSNKVTEKGKYVELRCDPISGHTALYWYRQSLGQGPEFLIYFQGTGAADDSGLPNDRFFAVRPEGSVSTLKIQRTERGDSAVYLCASSLTFRGLNTEAFFGQGTRLTVV.

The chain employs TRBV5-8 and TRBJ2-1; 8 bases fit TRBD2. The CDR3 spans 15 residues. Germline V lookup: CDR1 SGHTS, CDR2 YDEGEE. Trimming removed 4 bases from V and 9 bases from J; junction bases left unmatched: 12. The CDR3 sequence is CASSPLSGRLGEQFF. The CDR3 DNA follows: TGTGCCAGCAGCCCCTTAAGCGGGAGACTAGGTGAGCAGTTCTTC.

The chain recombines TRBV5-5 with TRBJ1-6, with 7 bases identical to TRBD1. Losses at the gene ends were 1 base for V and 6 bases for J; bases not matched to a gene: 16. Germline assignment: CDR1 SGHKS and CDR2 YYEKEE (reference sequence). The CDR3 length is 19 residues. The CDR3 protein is CASSLRSGEGAVSNSPLHF. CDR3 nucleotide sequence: TGTGCCAGCAGCTTGAGGTCAGGAGAGGGGGCAGTTTCTAATTCACCCCTCCACTTT. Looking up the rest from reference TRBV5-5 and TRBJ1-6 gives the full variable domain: DAGVTQSPTHLIKTRGQQVTLRCSPISGHKSVSWYQQVLGQGPQFIFQYYEKEERGRGNFPDRFSARQFPNYSSELNVNALLLGDSALYLCASSLRSGEGAVSNSPLHFGNGTRLTVT.

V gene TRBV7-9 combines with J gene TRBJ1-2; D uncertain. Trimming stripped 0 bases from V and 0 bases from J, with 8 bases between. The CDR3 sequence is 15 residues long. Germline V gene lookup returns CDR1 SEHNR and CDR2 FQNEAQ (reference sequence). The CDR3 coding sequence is TGTGCCAGCAGCTTAGCGTTAGACTCTAACTATGGCTACACCTTC. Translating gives CASSLALDSNYGYTF.

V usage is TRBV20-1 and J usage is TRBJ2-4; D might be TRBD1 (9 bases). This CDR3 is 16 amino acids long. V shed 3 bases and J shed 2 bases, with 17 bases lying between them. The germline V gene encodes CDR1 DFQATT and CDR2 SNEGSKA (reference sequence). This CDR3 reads CSASRGGTGTKNIQYF. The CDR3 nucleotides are TGCAGTGCTAGTCGGGGGGGGACAGGGACCAAAAACATTCAGTACTTC.

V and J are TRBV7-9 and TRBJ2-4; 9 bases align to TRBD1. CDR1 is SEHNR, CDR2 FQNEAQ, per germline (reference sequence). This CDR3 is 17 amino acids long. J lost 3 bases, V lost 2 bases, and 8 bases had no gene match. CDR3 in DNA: TGTGCCAGCAGCTTAAGGCCGACAGGGGGGTTCAAAAACATTCAGTACTTC. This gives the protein CASSLRPTGGFKNIQYF.

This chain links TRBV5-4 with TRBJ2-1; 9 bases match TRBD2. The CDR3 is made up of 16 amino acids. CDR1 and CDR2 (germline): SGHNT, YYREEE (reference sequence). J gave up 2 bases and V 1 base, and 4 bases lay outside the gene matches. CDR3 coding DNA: TGTGCCAGCAGCTTGAAAGCGGGAGGCCCCTACAATGAGCAGTTCTTC. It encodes CASSLKAGGPYNEQFF.

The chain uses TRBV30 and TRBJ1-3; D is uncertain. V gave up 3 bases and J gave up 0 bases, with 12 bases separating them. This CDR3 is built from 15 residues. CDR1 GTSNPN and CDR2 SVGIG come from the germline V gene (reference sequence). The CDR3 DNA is TGTGCCTGGAGCAGAGGTCCGAGCTCTGGAAACACCATATATTTT. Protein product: CAWSRGPSSGNTIYF.

In nucleotides, the CDR3 is TGTGCCACCAGCAGAGCCCAGGACAGCCCGTACGAGCAGTACTTC. Residues: CATSRAQDSPYEQYF. The chain joins TRBV15 to TRBJ2-7; TRBD1 might be the D (6 bases). Trimming took off 1 base at V and 4 bases at J, with 14 bases between the two ends. This CDR3 has 15 residues. CDR1 and CDR2 (germline): LNHNV, YYDKDF (reference sequence).

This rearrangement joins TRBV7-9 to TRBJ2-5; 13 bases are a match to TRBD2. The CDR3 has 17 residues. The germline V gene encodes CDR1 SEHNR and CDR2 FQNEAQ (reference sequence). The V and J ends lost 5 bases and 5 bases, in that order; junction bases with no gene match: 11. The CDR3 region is CASSPGILAGGLETQYF. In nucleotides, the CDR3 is TGTGCCAGCAGCCCTGGTATACTAGCGGGGGGGCTCGAGACCCAGTACTTC.

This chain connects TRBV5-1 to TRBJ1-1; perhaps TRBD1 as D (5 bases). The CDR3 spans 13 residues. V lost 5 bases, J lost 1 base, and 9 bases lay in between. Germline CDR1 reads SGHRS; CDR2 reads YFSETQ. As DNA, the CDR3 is TGCGCCAGCAGTCCGGGGGAGAACACTGAAGCTTTCTTT. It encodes CASSPGENTEAFF.

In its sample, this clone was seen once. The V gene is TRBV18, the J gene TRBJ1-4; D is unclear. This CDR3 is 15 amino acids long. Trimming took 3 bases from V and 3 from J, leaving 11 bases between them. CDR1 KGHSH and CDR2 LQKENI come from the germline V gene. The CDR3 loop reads CASSPRTGSNEKLFF. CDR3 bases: TGTGCCAGCTCACCTCGAACGGGGTCTAATGAAAAACTGTTTTTT. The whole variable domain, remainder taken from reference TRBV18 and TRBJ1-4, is NAGVMQNPRHLVRRRGQEARLRCSPMKGHSHVYWYRQLPEEGLKFMVYLQKENIIDESGMPKERFSAEFPKEGPSILRIQQVVRGDSAAYFCASSPRTGSNEKLFFGSGTQLSVL.

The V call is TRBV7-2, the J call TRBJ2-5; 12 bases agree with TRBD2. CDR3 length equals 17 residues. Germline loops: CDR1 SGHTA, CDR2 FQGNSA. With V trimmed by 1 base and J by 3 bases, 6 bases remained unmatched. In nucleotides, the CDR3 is TGTGCCAGCAGCTTAGGGCCGGGACTAGCGGGTGAAGAGACCCAGTACTTC. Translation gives CASSLGPGLAGEETQYF.

The CDR3 nucleotides are TGCGCCAGCAGCTTCCTCGGACTAGCGGGCTACAATGAGCAGTTCTTC. It yields the protein CASSFLGLAGYNEQFF. This rearrangement joins TRBV5-1 to TRBJ2-1; 11 bases match TRBD2. V lost 2 bases and J lost 3; bases outside the gene matches: 4. The CDR3 has 16 residues. CDR1 is SGHRS, CDR2 YFSETQ, per germline.

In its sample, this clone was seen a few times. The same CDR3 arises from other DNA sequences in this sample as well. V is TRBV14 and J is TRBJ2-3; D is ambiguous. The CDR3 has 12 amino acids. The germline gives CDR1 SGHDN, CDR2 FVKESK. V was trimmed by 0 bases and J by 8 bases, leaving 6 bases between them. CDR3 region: CASSQDSGTQYF. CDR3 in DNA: TGTGCCAGCAGCCAAGACTCGGGTACGCAGTATTTT.

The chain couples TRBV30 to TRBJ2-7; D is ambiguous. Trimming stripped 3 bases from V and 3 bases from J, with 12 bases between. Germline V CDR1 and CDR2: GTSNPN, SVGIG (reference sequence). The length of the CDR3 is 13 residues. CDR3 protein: CAWSLQTHYEQYF. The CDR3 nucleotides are TGTGCCTGGAGCCTGCAGACACACTACGAGCAGTACTTC.

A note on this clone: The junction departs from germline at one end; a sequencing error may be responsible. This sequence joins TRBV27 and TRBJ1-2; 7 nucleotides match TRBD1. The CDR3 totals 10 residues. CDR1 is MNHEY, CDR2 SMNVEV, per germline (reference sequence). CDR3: CAAGTVHIEF. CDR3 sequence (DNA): TGTGCCGCGGGGACAGTGCACATTGAGTTC.

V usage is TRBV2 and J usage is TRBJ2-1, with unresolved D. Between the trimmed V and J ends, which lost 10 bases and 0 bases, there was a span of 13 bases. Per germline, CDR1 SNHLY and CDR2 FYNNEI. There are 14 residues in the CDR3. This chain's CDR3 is CAIEKTNSYNEQFF. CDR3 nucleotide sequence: TGTGCCATTGAGAAAACCAACTCCTACAATGAGCAGTTCTTC.

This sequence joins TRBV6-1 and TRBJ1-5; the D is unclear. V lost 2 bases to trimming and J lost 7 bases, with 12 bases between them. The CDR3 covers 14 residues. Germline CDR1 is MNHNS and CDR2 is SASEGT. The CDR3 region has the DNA TGTGCCAGCAGTGAATTGGAGGTGAGGCAGCCCCAGCATTTT. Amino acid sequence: CASSELEVRQPQHF.

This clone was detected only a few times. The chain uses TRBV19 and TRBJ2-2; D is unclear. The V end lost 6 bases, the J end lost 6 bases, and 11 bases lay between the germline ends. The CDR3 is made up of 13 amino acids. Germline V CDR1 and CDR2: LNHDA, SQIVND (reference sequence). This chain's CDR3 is CASRGYQAGELFF. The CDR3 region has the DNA TGTGCCAGTAGGGGTTATCAGGCCGGGGAGCTGTTTTTT.

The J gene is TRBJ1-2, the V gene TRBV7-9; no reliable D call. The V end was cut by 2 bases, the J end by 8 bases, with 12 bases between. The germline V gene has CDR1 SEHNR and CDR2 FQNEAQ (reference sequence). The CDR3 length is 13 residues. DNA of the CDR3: TGTGCCAGCAGCTTACGGGAAAGCGAAGGCTACACCTTC. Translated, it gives CASSLRESEGYTF. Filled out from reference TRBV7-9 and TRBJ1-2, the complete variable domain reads DTGVSQNPRHKITKRGQNVTFRCDPISEHNRLYWYRQTLGQGPEFLTYFQNEAQLEKSRLLSDRFSAERPKGSFSTLEIQRTEQGDSAMYLCASSLRESEGYTFGSGTRLTVV.

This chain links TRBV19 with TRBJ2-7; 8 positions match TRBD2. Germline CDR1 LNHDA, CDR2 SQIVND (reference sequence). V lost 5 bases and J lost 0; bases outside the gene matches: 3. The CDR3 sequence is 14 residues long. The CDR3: CASSPGLGSYEQYF. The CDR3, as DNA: TGTGCCAGTAGTCCGGGACTAGGCTCCTACGAGCAGTACTTC. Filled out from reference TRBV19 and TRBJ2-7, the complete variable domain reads DGGITQSPKYLFRKEGQNVTLSCEQNLNHDAMYWYRQDPGQGLRLIYYSQIVNDFQKGDIAEGYSVSREKKESFPLTVTSAQKNPTAFYLCASSPGLGSYEQYFGPGTRLTVT.